Sequencing of this TCR beta chain was carried out in a study of T cells in Graves' hyperthyroidism and ophthalmopathy. TCR beta CDR3 sequences were amplified from RNA transcripts. The TCR CDR3 was amplified in a first-round RT-PCR using the HTBI primer set. TCRdb reprocessed the multiplex PCR reads with MiXCR, giving one entry per CDR3 protein. The profile shows hundreds of thousands of distinct CDR3 sequences, about 14% of them singletons. This CDR3 is 15 amino acids long. CDR1 and CDR2 from the germline V gene are MNHEY and SVGEGT. V was pared by 4 bases and J by 2 bases, with 13 bases between. This rearrangement joins TRBV6-2 or TRBV6-3 to TRBJ2-3; possible D gene TRBD2, 6 bases. The sample taken for sequencing was blood. The receptor was isolated from a woman aged 40 to 50 with Graves' ophthalmopathy. The CDR3 spells CASSLEGWDTDTQYF. The CDR3 nucleotides are TGTGCCAGCAGTTTGGAGGGATGGGACACAGATACGCAGTATTTT.